This is a list of T cell receptor beta chains from one sample in a study of shared clonotypes between healthy human individuals. Some clones are missing from TCRdb's copy, which holds only in-frame ones; the method was immunoSEQ multiplex PCR. This sample has fewer than 1 million clones, with 90% to 98% found just once. Sequenced: naive CD8+ T cells sorted from blood. These receptors all come from a man aged 30-40 years in good health. Both conserved end residues are part of each CDR3. D genes are given only for firm matches. Not every row has a clone size; where given, it reads once, few, many or a size class.

j_call v_call d_call clone_size cdr3_nt cdr3_aa
TRBJ2-3 TRBV11-2 TRBD2 once TGTGCCAGCAGCTTAGATCGGCAGGGACTAAGCACAGATACGCAGTATTTT CASSLDRQGLSTDTQYF
TRBJ1-1 TRBV6-6 NA NA TGTGCCAGCAGTGCGAGACAGCTCCTGAACACTGAAGCTTTCTTT CASSARQLLNTEAFF
TRBJ2-3 TRBV11-2 NA NA TGTGCCAGCAGCCTATCCGCAGATACGCAGTATTTT CASSLSADTQYF
TRBJ2-7 TRBV15 NA NA TGTGCCACCAGCAGAGATCGAATAGCGGCAGACTACGAGCAGTACTTC CATSRDRIAADYEQYF
TRBJ1-1 TRBV9 NA NA TGTGCCAGCAGCGTAGGTGAGGCCTCGGGGACTGAAGCTTTCTTT CASSVGEASGTEAFF
TRBJ1-2 TRBV9 NA NA TGTGCCAGCAGCGCTCACACAGGCTACACCTTC CASSAHTGYTF
TRBJ2-7 TRBV9 NA NA TGTGCCAGCAGCCCCCGAGGAGCCTACGAGCAGTACTTC CASSPRGAYEQYF
TRBJ1-5 TRBV19 TRBD1 NA TGTGCCAGTAGTACCTCCGGGACAGGGGGCGTTCAGCCCCAGCATTTT CASSTSGTGGVQPQHF
TRBJ2-1 TRBV6-4 NA NA TGTGCCAGCAGTGACGGAGCTCAAAATGAGCAGTTCTTC CASSDGAQNEQFF
TRBJ2-1 TRBV7-9 TRBD2 NA TGTGCCAGCAGCCGACTAGCGGGGAAATCCTACAATGAGCAGTTCTTC CASSRLAGKSYNEQFF
TRBJ2-2 TRBV23-1 NA NA TGCGCCAGCACTCGCCTAGAGTGGACCGGGGAGCTGTTTTTT CASTRLEWTGELFF
TRBJ2-7 TRBV7-9 TRBD2 NA TGTGCCAGCAGCCCTCCGGGAGGGAGGGGGTACGAGCAGTACTTC CASSPPGGRGYEQYF
TRBJ2-3 TRBV25-1 NA NA TGTGCCAGCAAAAGGGTCGGCACAGATACGCAGTATTTT CASKRVGTDTQYF
TRBJ2-2 TRBV5-1 NA NA TGCGCCAGCAGCTTGGCCGGGGCTGGAACCGGGGAGCTGTTTTTT CASSLAGAGTGELFF
TRBJ1-1 TRBV4-1 NA NA TGCGCCAGCAGCCAGGAGACAGGCTCCGGTGAAGCTTTCTTT CASSQETGSGEAFF
TRBJ2-1 TRBV9 NA once TGTGCCAGCAGCGTAGGTGACTACTTCGGGAATGAGCAGTTCTTC CASSVGDYFGNEQFF
TRBJ1-2 TRBV27 NA NA TGTGCCAGCTTCCAGGGCGGGGGCTACACCTTC CASFQGGGYTF
TRBJ2-7 TRBV27 TRBD1 NA TGTGCCAGCAGTTCCTACCGGGACAGATCCTACGAGCAGTACTTC CASSSYRDRSYEQYF
TRBJ2-1 TRBV18 TRBD2 NA TGTGCCAGCTCGTCGACTAGCGGAGCTAAGGATGAGCAGTTCTTC CASSSTSGAKDEQFF
TRBJ2-5 TRBV27 NA NA TGTGCCAGCAGTCCCCAAGAGACCCAGTACTTC CASSPQETQYF
TRBJ1-4 TRBV9 NA NA TGTGCCAGCAGCGCTCAAGGGGCTACTAATGAAAAACTGTTTTTT CASSAQGATNEKLFF
TRBJ2-1 TRBV14 NA NA TGTGCCAGCAGCCCGGCGGACTACATTGAGCAGTTCTTC CASSPADYIEQFF
TRBJ2-1 TRBV6-6 TRBD2 NA TGTGCCAGCAGACCTTTAGCGGGAGTTGAGCAGTTCTTC CASRPLAGVEQFF
TRBJ2-1 TRBV2 TRBD1 NA TGTGCCAGCGAAAGGGGGCTGAATGAGCAGTTCTTC CASERGLNEQFF
TRBJ2-3 TRBV7-9 TRBD1 once TGTGCCAGCAGCTCGCTTGGGACAGTGGGGCCGTCCGATACGCAGTATTTT CASSSLGTVGPSDTQYF
TRBJ2-7 TRBV7-2 NA NA TGTGCCAGCAGCTTAGCGCTCGGTTCCGAGCAGTACTTC CASSLALGSEQYF
TRBJ2-1 TRBV2 NA NA TGTGCCAGCAGGGGCAGGGCTCAGTTCTTC CASRGRAQFF
TRBJ2-7 TRBV19 NA once TGTGCCAGTAGTGCCCTCCCAGGCCCCGCGGGGGAGCAGTACTTC CASSALPGPAGEQYF
TRBJ2-7 TRBV7-3 NA NA TGTGCCAGCAGCTCGGGGGCTAGCGGATCCTACGAGCAGTACTTC CASSSGASGSYEQYF
TRBJ2-1 TRBV14 NA NA TGTGCCAGCAGCCTCCGTGGAGGGCCCCATGAGCAGTTCTTC CASSLRGGPHEQFF
TRBJ1-1 TRBV7-6 TRBD1 NA TGTGCCAGCACCCAGGGGGTAAACACTGAAGCTTTCTTT CASTQGVNTEAFF
TRBJ2-7 TRBV29-1 TRBD2 NA TGCAGCGTCGTAAAGCCTCTAGCGGGAGATCCCCACGAGCAGTACTTC CSVVKPLAGDPHEQYF
TRBJ2-7 TRBV7-2 TRBD2 NA TGTGCCAGCAGCTCACCGGGACTAGCGGTTTACGAGCAGTACTTC CASSSPGLAVYEQYF
TRBJ2-7 TRBV11-2 TRBD1 NA TGTGCCAGCAGCTTCGATTGGGACAGGTTTATCCACGAGCAGTACTTC CASSFDWDRFIHEQYF
TRBJ1-2 TRBV2 NA NA TGTGCCAGCAGTGAAGCCATCAGGGAGAGTATTTCCAACTATGGCTACACCTTC CASSEAIRESISNYGYTF
TRBJ2-7 TRBV6-5 TRBD2 once TGTGCCAGCAGTTACGGCCTAGCGGAGGACTACGAGCAGTACTTC CASSYGLAEDYEQYF
TRBJ2-7 TRBV7-9 NA NA TGTGCCAGCAGCTTATCTTCGGGGAACGAGCAGTACTTC CASSLSSGNEQYF
TRBJ2-7 TRBV15 TRBD1 NA TGTGCCACCAGCAGGCGGGACAGGGGGATTGACGAGCAGTACTTC CATSRRDRGIDEQYF
TRBJ2-3 TRBV5-4 TRBD1 once TGTGCCAGCAGCTTGTGGGACAGAACAGATACGCAGTATTTT CASSLWDRTDTQYF
TRBJ2-7 TRBV11-2 NA NA TGTGCCAGCAGCTTTGGAACAGGAGAACTCTACGAGCAGTACTTC CASSFGTGELYEQYF